A selection of T cell receptor beta chains follows, all from one sample in a study. TCRdb itself ran the RT-PCR reads through MiXCR, one entry per CDR3 protein. This table holds hundreds of thousands of distinct CDR3 sequences, approximately 15% found once. Sequencing was performed on memory CD4+ T cells from blood. The receptors come from a female donor in good health, serving as a healthy control. Both conserved end residues are part of each CDR3. The D gene is left open where the match is weak. Where a row states a size, it is once, few, many or the class of an expanded clone; other rows omit it.

V gene	J gene	D gene	clone size	CDR3 DNA	CDR3 protein
TRBV20-1	TRBJ2-3	TRBD2	many	TGCAGTGCCGAAGGCCTCCAGCGGGAGGGCCAAGATACGCAGTATTTT	CSAEGLQREGQDTQYF
TRBV6-2/TRBV6-3	TRBJ2-1	TRBD2	.	TGTGCCAGCAGTTCCAGACTAGCGGGAGGTGAGCAGTTCTTC	CASSSRLAGGEQFF
TRBV20-1	TRBJ2-2	.	few	TGCAGTGCTAGGTCGACACTTACCGGGGAGCTGTTTTTT	CSARSTLTGELFF
TRBV20-1	TRBJ2-1	.	.	TGCAGTGCTTTCCCCGACCCAGGGTTGGGTGAGCAGTTCTTC	CSAFPDPGLGEQFF
TRBV3-1	TRBJ1-1	TRBD1	many	TGTGCCAGCAGCCAATCGGACAGGGATGCTTTCTTT	CASSQSDRDAFF
TRBV11-2	TRBJ2-1	TRBD2	.	TGTGCCAGCAGCCAAATCTTTAGCGGGAGTACGGATGAGCAGTTCTTC	CASSQIFSGSTDEQFF
TRBV7-9	TRBJ2-3	.	few	TGTGCCAGCAGCTTAGGGCAGGGTAGGGTCACAGATACGCAGTATTTT	CASSLGQGRVTDTQYF
TRBV11-1	TRBJ2-1	TRBD2	.	TGTGCCAGCAGCTCGGGGGGACTAGCGGGAGAGGAGCAGTTCTTC	CASSSGGLAGEEQFF
TRBV29-1	TRBJ2-1	.	many	TGCAGCGTTGAAGACCCTCTCTCACTCGGGGAGCAGTTCTTC	CSVEDPLSLGEQFF
TRBV7-2	TRBJ2-3	TRBD2	.	TGTGCCAGCAGCTTAAGGAGCGGGAGGACAGATACGCAGTATTTT	CASSLRSGRTDTQYF
TRBV10-3	TRBJ2-7	.	many	TGTGCCATCACTTGGACCACCTACGAGCAGTACTTC	CAITWTTYEQYF
TRBV6-2/TRBV6-3	TRBJ2-1	TRBD2	few	TGTGCCAGCCGAAGAAGGACTAGCGCCTACAATGAGCAGTTCTTC	CASRRRTSAYNEQFF
TRBV2	TRBJ2-5	.	.	TGTGCCAGCAGCCAGGACAGACCGGCTCAAGAGACCCAGTACTTC	CASSQDRPAQETQYF
TRBV5-1	TRBJ2-5	TRBD1	many	TGCGCCAGCAGCCCCGGGACAGGGGGCGGAGAGACCCAGTACTTC	CASSPGTGGGETQYF
TRBV12-3/TRBV12-4	TRBJ2-6	.	many	TGTGCCAGCAGTTTACATACAGGGAACTCTGGGGCCAACGTCCTGACTTTC	CASSLHTGNSGANVLTF
TRBV6-1	TRBJ1-4	TRBD1	.	TGTGCCAGCAGTGACGGGACAGGATCAGAAAAACTGTTTTTT	CASSDGTGSEKLFF
TRBV19	TRBJ1-5	TRBD1	few	TGTGCCAGTCAAGTGGGGACAGTTAGCAATCAGCCCCAGCATTTT	CASQVGTVSNQPQHF